This is a list of T cell receptor beta chains from one sample in a study of blood T cell repertoires in COVID-19. Assay used: immunoSEQ multiplex PCR; TCRdb lists only in-frame clones, some missing. This table has tens of thousands of clones, roughly 90% appearing once. The material sequenced was peripheral blood. Receptor source: a human donor in a cohort sampled during active COVID-19. Both conserved end residues are part of each CDR3. The order of the fields is J gene, D gene, V gene, clone size, CDR3 protein, CDR3 DNA. The D gene is left open where the match is weak. Clone size, where shown, is once, few, many, or a class for clones that have expanded.

>TRBJ2-7|.|TRBV6-6|.
CASRVPPYEQYF
TGTGCCAGCCGGGTTCCTCCGTACGAGCAGTACTTC
>TRBJ2-1|.|TRBV15|.
CATSRGAEFYNEQFF
TGTGCCACCAGCAGAGGAGCGGAGTTCTACAATGAGCAGTTCTTC
>TRBJ2-1|.|TRBV21-1|.
CASSKTLGGRGNEQFF
TGTGCCAGCAGCAAAACCCTAGGGGGAAGGGGAAATGAGCAGTTCTTC
>TRBJ2-7|.|TRBV7-9|.
CASSSTDEQYF
TGTGCCAGCAGCTCAACGGACGAGCAGTACTTC
>TRBJ2-7|.|TRBV27|.
CASSYRSLYEQYF
TGTGCCAGCAGTTACAGGTCCCTCTACGAGCAGTACTTC
>TRBJ1-1|.|TRBV25-1|.
CASTLEGTEAFF
TGTGCCAGCACGTTGGAGGGTACCGAAGCTTTCTTT
>TRBJ1-5|.|TRBV6-5|.
CASSSGGFLNQPQHF
TGTGCCAGCAGCTCTGGAGGTTTCCTCAATCAGCCCCAGCATTTT
>TRBJ1-4|TRBD1|TRBV6-5|.
CASSYSGTGEYKLFF
TGTGCCAGCAGTTACTCCGGGACAGGGGAGTATAAACTGTTTTTT
>TRBJ1-5|.|TRBV2|few
CASRKDSYQPQHF
TGTGCCAGCAGGAAGGACAGCTATCAGCCCCAGCATTTT
>TRBJ2-7|TRBD2|TRBV12-3/TRBV12-4|few
CASGAGGGYEQYF
TGTGCCAGCGGAGCGGGAGGGGGCTACGAGCAGTACTTC
>TRBJ1-1|.|TRBV6-5|.
CASSREVDTEAFF
TGTGCCAGCAGTAGGGAGGTTGACACTGAAGCTTTCTTT
>TRBJ1-1|.|TRBV27|.
CASESVGANTEAFF
TGTGCCAGCGAGTCTGTGGGGGCGAACACTGAAGCTTTCTTT
>TRBJ2-7|TRBD1|TRBV7-9|.
CASSLKGDRAHEQYF
TGTGCCAGCAGCTTAAAGGGGGACAGGGCCCACGAGCAGTACTTC
>TRBJ1-1|.|TRBV4-1|.
CASSQYPGRGAEAFF
TGCGCCAGCAGCCAATACCCTGGGCGGGGGGCTGAAGCTTTCTTT
>TRBJ2-3|TRBD2|TRBV24-1|.
CATTHFSGRGTDTQYF
TGTGCCACCACCCACTTTAGCGGGAGGGGCACAGATACGCAGTATTTT
>TRBJ1-2|.|TRBV9|.
CASKGENYGYTF
TGTGCCAGCAAGGGGGAAAACTATGGCTACACCTTC
>TRBJ2-7|.|TRBV4-3|.
CASSQDMGVPYEQYF
TGCGCCAGCAGCCAAGATATGGGAGTCCCCTACGAGCAGTACTTC